Listed here are 7 T cell receptor beta chains from one sample, sequenced in a study of Ad26.COV2.S vaccination and SARS-CoV-2 variants. Repertoires were generated with immunoSEQ multiplex PCR, while TCRdb's copy carries only in-frame clones and drops some. This sample has around 350,000 clones, with around 92% found just once. Sequencing was performed on peripheral blood, taken after recovery from COVID-19. All receptors come from a human donor who had recovered from COVID-19.

The rearrangement links TRBV5-1 to TRBJ2-2; no definite D call. Germline V gene data show CDR1 as SGHRS and CDR2 as YFSETQ. Trimming left V 0 bases short and J 4 bases short, with 13 bases between. The CDR3 extends over 16 amino acids. The DNA of the CDR3 is TGCGCCAGCAGCTTGGATGGCTTAACGGGCACCGGGGAGCTGTTTTTT. It codes for CASSLDGLTGTGELFF.

This clone was seen a single time. The V and J genes are TRBV19 and TRBJ1-5; the D is unclear. CDR1 LNHDA and CDR2 SQIVND come from the germline V gene (reference sequence). This CDR3 has 12 residues. V was pared by 7 bases and J by 5 bases, with 9 bases between. CDR3 coding DNA: TGTGCCAGTACCTTTCGGGATCAGCCCCAGCATTTT. Its protein is CASTFRDQPQHF.

The CDR3 loop is CASSERTSGGSVTGELFF. The DNA for the CDR3 is TGTGCCAGCAGCGAGAGGACTAGCGGGGGATCTGTGACCGGGGAGCTGTTTTTT. This chain joins TRBV7-9 and TRBJ2-2; 13 bases match TRBD2. Germline V gene sequence: CDR1 SEHNR, CDR2 FQNEAQ (reference sequence). The CDR3 totals 18 residues. Trimming cost V 5 bases and J 5 bases; bases outside gene matches: 11. The whole variable domain, filled in from reference TRBV7-9 and TRBJ2-2, reads DTGVSQNPRHKITKRGQNVTFRCDPISEHNRLYWYRQTLGQGPEFLTYFQNEAQLEKSRLLSDRFSAERPKGSFSTLEIQRTEQGDSAMYLCASSERTSGGSVTGELFFGEGSRLTVL.

The chain links TRBV5-4 to TRBJ2-5; D is ambiguous. Trimming removed 4 bases at V and 3 bases at J, with 13 bases between. The CDR3 contains 14 residues. Per the germline V gene, CDR1 is SGHNT and CDR2 is YYREEE (reference sequence). CDR3 protein: CASSPSGSKETQYF. Written as DNA, the CDR3 is TGTGCCAGCAGCCCGTCGGGCAGCAAAGAGACCCAGTACTTC. Full variable domain (remainder filled in from reference TRBV5-4 and TRBJ2-5): ETGVTQSPTHLIKTRGQQVTLRCSSQSGHNTVSWYQQALGQGPQFIFQYYREEENGRGNFPPRFSGLQFPNYSSELNVNALELDDSALYLCASSPSGSKETQYFGPGTRLLVL.

This clone has just one count. The CDR3 bases are TGTGCCAGCAGCCTCACCCGGGCTAGCGGGGGGGAGACAGATACGCAGTATTTT. It is translated as CASSLTRASGGETDTQYF. The V call is TRBV3-1 (or the pseudogene TRBV3-2), the J call TRBJ2-3; 12 positions match TRBD2. Per the germline V gene, CDR1 is LGHDT and CDR2 is YNNKEL (reference sequence). This CDR3 spans 18 amino acids. Trimming cost V 4 bases and J 3 bases; bases outside gene matches: 11.

This CDR3 is CASSYSRVTYEQYF. CDR3 DNA: TGTGCCAGCAGTTACTCCAGGGTGACCTACGAGCAGTACTTC. The chain has TRBV6-2 or TRBV6-3 and TRBJ2-7, with D perhaps matching TRBD1 (5 bases). Germline V gene lookup returns CDR1 MNHEY and CDR2 SVGEGT. The CDR3 runs to 14 residues. V was pared by 0 bases and J by 2 bases, with 8 bases between.

The rearrangement uses TRBV19 and TRBJ1-1, with D possibly being TRBD1 (5 bases). Trimming took off 8 bases at V and 7 bases at J, with 17 bases between the two ends. Germline V CDR1 and CDR2: LNHDA, SQIVND (reference sequence). The CDR3 spans 13 residues. The CDR3 loop is CASFGQGLLEAFF. In DNA form, the CDR3 reads TGTGCCAGTTTCGGTCAGGGCCTTCTTGAAGCTTTCTTT.